The T cell receptor beta chain described here comes from a study of shared clonotypes between healthy human individuals. Whole-study findings and limits: It was observed that 5% to 6% of naive CD4 clonotypes were shared across several donors.

Splitting the CD4+ cells yielded a CD45RA+ naive subset and a CD45RA-negative memory subset. Details on this clone: Its specificity is not known.

The germline V gene encodes CDR1 SGDLS and CDR2 YYNGEE. Germline trimming cut 3 bases from V and 5 bases from J; bases unmatched to any gene: 9. The length of the CDR3 is 16 residues. Study processing details: Junction-only sequences without quality scores came from ImmunoSEQ, so filtering differed. Repertoires were generated with immunoSEQ multiplex PCR, while TCRdb's copy carries only in-frame clones and drops some. From that table come the V and J calls and clone size; the DNA was used to work out D and trimming. The sample consists of 2 million to 2.5 million clones, about nine tenths of them appearing once.

The gene calls are TRBV9 and TRBJ2-5, with 11 bases lining up with TRBD1. The sequence was obtained from a young man in good health. Some clones in this sample may be carry-over from other donors' samples. Material for sequencing was naive CD4+ T cells from PBMCs. Subset meaning: CD45RA+ positively selected. The chain's CDR3 is CASSAGQGASWETQYF. Here the CDR3 DNA reads TGTGCCAGCAGCGCTGGACAGGGGGCGAGTTGGGAGACCCAGTACTTC.